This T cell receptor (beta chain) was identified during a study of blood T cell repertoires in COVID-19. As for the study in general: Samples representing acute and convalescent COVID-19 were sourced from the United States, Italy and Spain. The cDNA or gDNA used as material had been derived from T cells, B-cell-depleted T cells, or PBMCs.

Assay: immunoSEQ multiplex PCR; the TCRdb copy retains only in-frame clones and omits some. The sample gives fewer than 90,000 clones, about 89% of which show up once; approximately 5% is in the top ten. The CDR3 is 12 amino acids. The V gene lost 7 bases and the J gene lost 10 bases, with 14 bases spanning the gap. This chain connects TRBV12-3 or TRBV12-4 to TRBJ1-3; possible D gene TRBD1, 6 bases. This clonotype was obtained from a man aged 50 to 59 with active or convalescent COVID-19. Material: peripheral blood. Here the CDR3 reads CASTRERGTIYF. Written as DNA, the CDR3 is TGTGCCAGCACCCGAGAAAGGGGGACCATATATTTT.